Below are 13 T cell receptor beta chains sequenced from a single sample in a study of blood T cell repertoires in COVID-19. The data were produced by immunoSEQ multiplex PCR, yet TCRdb's version contains in-frame clones alone and is incomplete. Of more than 300,000 clones listed, over 70% are singletons. The sequenced material came from peripheral blood. The receptors here all came from a woman aged 50 to 60 with COVID-19, enrolled during active disease.

The V and J genes are TRBV5-6 and TRBJ1-4, with 7 positions matching TRBD1. Trimming at V came to 4 bases and at J to 5 bases, leaving 8 bases not matched to a gene. CDR1 SGHDT and CDR2 YYEEEE come from the germline V gene. The CDR3 has 15 residues. For the CDR3, the DNA is TGTGCCAGCAGCCCCCGGGACAGACTAAATGAAAAACTGTTTTTT. Amino acids: CASSPRDRLNEKLFF.

This clone showed up just once. The CDR3 DNA reads as TGTGCCAGCTCCAGTCTGCGGGAACGGTACGAGCAGTACTTC. It is translated as CASSSLRERYEQYF. The rearrangement uses TRBV6-5 and TRBJ2-7; weak D call: TRBD2 (6 bases). V was shortened by 8 bases and J by 4 bases, with 18 bases between the two germline ends. The CDR3 has 14 residues. Germline assignment: CDR1 MNHEY and CDR2 SVGAGI.

V gene TRBV19 combines with J gene TRBJ2-1; 13 bases are shared with TRBD2. The CDR3 is 16 residues long. Germline assignment: CDR1 LNHDA and CDR2 SQIVND (reference sequence). Trimming removed 5 bases from V and 7 bases from J; junction bases left unmatched: 8. The chain's CDR3 is CASSQWTSGSWNEQFF. The CDR3 DNA reads TGTGCCAGTAGTCAATGGACTAGCGGGAGTTGGAATGAGCAGTTCTTC.

The chain carries TRBV23-1 and TRBJ2-7, with unresolved D. TRBV23-1 is assigned to the ORF class and has an uncertain function. The CDR3 is 16 amino acids. Trimming cost V 6 bases and J 3 bases, with 21 bases left between them. The CDR3 spells CASSPEVALFHYEQYF. The CDR3 DNA is TGCGCCAGCAGCCCCGAGGTAGCCCTGTTTCACTACGAGCAGTACTTC.

The sample holds many counts of this clone. The chain is built from TRBV18 and TRBJ1-1; 10 bases fit TRBD1. Looked up from germline, CDR1 is KGHSH and CDR2 is LQKENI. The CDR3 contains 18 residues. The V and J ends lost 3 bases and 4 bases, in that order; junction bases with no gene match: 14. The CDR3 loop reads CASSPADRGQGKSTEAFF. CDR3 nucleotide sequence: TGTGCCAGCTCACCGGCCGACAGGGGGCAGGGGAAGAGCACTGAAGCTTTCTTT. The complete variable domain, with remaining parts taken from reference TRBV18 and TRBJ1-1, reads NAGVMQNPRHLVRRRGQEARLRCSPMKGHSHVYWYRQLPEEGLKFMVYLQKENIIDESGMPKERFSAEFPKEGPSILRIQQVVRGDSAAYFCASSPADRGQGKSTEAFFGQGTRLTVV.

The V gene is TRBV5-4, the J gene TRBJ2-2; 8 positions match TRBD1. The CDR3 runs to 15 residues. CDR1 and CDR2 (germline): SGHNT, YYREEE (reference sequence). J gave up 5 bases and V 4 bases, and 7 bases lay outside the gene matches. CDR3 nucleotides: TGTGCCAGCAGCATCGGACAGGGACGGACCGGGGAGCTGTTTTTT. Translation gives CASSIGQGRTGELFF.

The rearrangement uses TRBV4-2 and TRBJ2-7; D might be TRBD1 (5 bases). Germline CDR1 LGHNA, CDR2 YNFKEQ. The CDR3 length is 15 residues. V gave up 4 bases and J gave up 1 base, with 14 bases separating them. CDR3 region: CASSPRWGESYEQYF. CDR3 in DNA: TGTGCCAGCAGCCCCCGGTGGGGCGAATCCTACGAGCAGTACTTC.

This chain uses TRBV5-1 with TRBJ2-1; D remains unclear. CDR1 is SGHRS and CDR2 is YFSETQ in the germline V gene. CDR3 length equals 12 residues. V was shortened by 2 bases and J by 8 bases, with 8 bases between the two germline ends. The CDR3 loop reads CASSLARYEQFF. For the CDR3, the DNA is TGCGCCAGCAGCTTAGCTCGCTATGAGCAGTTCTTC.

The chain uses TRBV13 and TRBJ2-2; TRBD2 matches 11 bases. The CDR3 consists of 18 residues. Germline V lookup: CDR1 PRHDT, CDR2 FYEKMQ (reference sequence). V trimming: 1 base; J trimming: 4 bases; junction bases outside the gene matches: 8. The CDR3 sequence: CASSLVYLAGGSTGELFF. CDR3 nucleotides: TGTGCCAGCAGCTTAGTCTACCTAGCGGGAGGCTCCACCGGGGAGCTGTTTTTT. The full variable domain, completed using reference TRBV13 and TRBJ2-2, is AAGVIQSPRHLIKEKRETATLKCYPIPRHDTVYWYQQGPGQDPQFLISFYEKMQSDKGSIPDRFSAQQFSDYHSELNMSSLELGDSALYFCASSLVYLAGGSTGELFFGEGSRLTVL.

This chain joins TRBV24-1 and TRBJ2-3; D not resolved. In germline, CDR1 is KGHDR, CDR2 SFDVKD. Trimming removed 1 base from V and 5 bases from J, with 3 bases in between. CDR3 length: 12 residues. The CDR3 nucleotides read TGTGCCACCAGTGATTTTAGAGATACGCAGTATTTT. Translating it yields CATSDFRDTQYF.

This CDR3 is CASSPRLASLTDTQYF. CDR3 nucleotide sequence: TGTGCCAGCAGCCCTCGACTAGCGTCCCTCACAGATACGCAGTATTTT. V usage is TRBV9 and J usage is TRBJ2-3, with 8 positions matching TRBD2. The CDR3 runs to 16 residues. The germline gives CDR1 SGDLS, CDR2 YYNGEE. V lost 4 bases to trimming and J lost 2 bases; unmatched junction nucleotides: 9.

Points on this clone: At one end, the junction sequence differs from germline, possibly due to a read error. Other DNA variants within this sample encode the same CDR3. The rearrangement links TRBV5-1 to TRBJ2-7, with 9 bases fitting TRBD2. This CDR3 comprises 15 residues. CDR1 and CDR2 (germline): SGHRS, YFSETQ. CDR3 region: CASSAAAGGPYEQYF. DNA of the CDR3: TGCGCTAGCAGCGCCGCTGCGGGGGGGCCCTACGAGCAGTACTTC.

The chain recombines TRBV18 with TRBJ2-5; 12 bases match TRBD2. J gave up 5 bases and V 4 bases, and 5 bases lay outside the gene matches. The CDR3 is made up of 15 amino acids. CDR1 is KGHSH and CDR2 is LQKENI in the germline V gene. The chain's CDR3 is CASSRRTSGKETQYF. The CDR3 DNA follows: TGTGCCAGCTCACGTCGGACTAGCGGGAAGGAGACCCAGTACTTC.